These T cell receptor beta chains were read from a single sample in a study of shared clonotypes between healthy human individuals. Libraries were prepared by immunoSEQ multiplex PCR; TCRdb keeps only in-frame clonotypes and omits some of them. Among roughly 1,100,000 clones listed, around 74% were seen once. The sample was memory CD4+ T cells sorted from blood. The receptors were sampled from a man younger than 35 in good health. CDR3s include the opening cysteine and the closing phenylalanine or tryptophan. A D gene is named only where the DNA matches it firmly. For some rows the clone size is stated as once, few or many, or as a class when expanded; others skip it.

V	size	length	D	J	DNA	CDR3
TRBV30	once	15	TRBD1	TRBJ1-1	TGTGCCTGGAGTAAGGGACAGGGGTCGAACACTGAAGCTTTCTTT	CAWSKGQGSNTEAFF
TRBV5-4	NA	16	TRBD2	TRBJ2-5	TGTGCCAGCAGCCTGGGACTAGCGGGAGGGGAAGAGACCCAGTACTTC	CASSLGLAGGEETQYF
TRBV6-5	NA	15	TRBD1	TRBJ1-2	TGTGCCAGCAGTCACCTGGGACAGGGTAGCGTTGGCTACACCTTC	CASSHLGQGSVGYTF
TRBV4-1	NA	17	NA	TRBJ1-2	TGCGCCAGCAGCCAAGATATACAGACGTTAGGGCGCTATGGCTACACCTTC	CASSQDIQTLGRYGYTF
TRBV5-1	NA	15	NA	TRBJ2-5	TGCGCCAGCAGCCCTTCCTCCGGAGGTCAAGAGACCCAGTACTTC	CASSPSSGGQETQYF
TRBV15	NA	16	NA	TRBJ1-5	TGTGCCACCAGCAGGAATACAAGGGCGAGGGATCAGCCCCAGCATTTT	CATSRNTRARDQPQHF
TRBV5-6	NA	14	NA	TRBJ2-5	TGTGCCAGCAGCATTTTAGGATCGGAGGGGACCCAGTACTTC	CASSILGSEGTQYF
TRBV28	NA	13	NA	TRBJ1-5	TGTGCCAGCAGTTGGATACACGGTCAGCCCCAGCATTTT	CASSWIHGQPQHF
TRBV7-2	NA	16	TRBD1	TRBJ2-7	TGTGCCAGCAGCTTAGGATGGGGACAGGGGGCAAAGGAGCAGTACTTC	CASSLGWGQGAKEQYF
TRBV4-1	few	15	NA	TRBJ1-6	TGCGCCAGCAGCCAAGATACCGACATGGGAATTTTCCTCCACTTT	CASSQDTDMGIFLHF
TRBV7-9	NA	13	NA	TRBJ1-2	TGTGCCAGCAGCCCGACCGATTACTATGGCTACACCTTC	CASSPTDYYGYTF
TRBV7-9	NA	12	NA	TRBJ1-6	TGTGCCAGCAGCTTAGGGAGGTCACCCCTCCACTTT	CASSLGRSPLHF
TRBV11-1	NA	15	NA	TRBJ2-1	TGTGCCAGCAGCTTGCTGCAAGGGACGGGCAATGAGCAGTTCTTC	CASSLLQGTGNEQFF
TRBV6-5	NA	15	NA	TRBJ1-4	TGTGCCAGCAGTTACTCCAGTCCAACTAATGAAAAACTGTTTTTT	CASSYSSPTNEKLFF
TRBV2	NA	12	NA	TRBJ2-7	TGTGCCAGCAGTGGGGGCCCCTACGAGCAGTACTTC	CASSGGPYEQYF
TRBV4-1	many	14	NA	TRBJ2-7	TGCGCCAGCAGCCCCATGCGGAACTCCTACGAGCAGTACTTC	CASSPMRNSYEQYF
TRBV7-7	NA	16	TRBD1	TRBJ2-5	TGTGCTAGCAGCCTCGGGACAGGGGGCATTGTGGAGACCCAGTACTTC	CASSLGTGGIVETQYF
TRBV2	NA	14	TRBD1	TRBJ1-1	TGTGCCAGCAGTTACACCGACAGGGGCACTGAAGCTTTCTTT	CASSYTDRGTEAFF
TRBV5-1	few	14	NA	TRBJ1-3	TGCGCCAGCAGCTTAAGAAGCTCTGGAAACACCATATATTTT	CASSLRSSGNTIYF
TRBV5-1	NA	15	TRBD2	TRBJ2-7	TGCGCCAGCAGGTTACTAGCGGGGGATTCCTACGAGCAGTACTTC	CASRLLAGDSYEQYF
TRBV5-6	few	13	TRBD1	TRBJ1-1	TGTGCCAGCAGCTCACAGGGGATCACTGAAGCTTTCTTT	CASSSQGITEAFF
TRBV29-1	once	16	NA	TRBJ2-1	TGCAGCGTTGAAGCAGGAGAGGAGTTTTCCTACAATGAGCAGTTCTTC	CSVEAGEEFSYNEQFF
TRBV7-2	NA	14	NA	TRBJ2-3	TGTGCCAGCAGCTTAGAAGGTTTCGCAGATACGCAGTATTTT	CASSLEGFADTQYF
TRBV19	NA	15	TRBD1	TRBJ1-3	TGTGCCAGTAGTATCACAGGGGGCTCTGGAAACACCATATATTTT	CASSITGGSGNTIYF